The following is a TCR beta chain sequence with its context. This sample was taken from a study of cytomegalovirus exposure and HLA in healthy donors. The CDR3 runs to 16 residues. Germline V gene lookup returns CDR1 SGHAT and CDR2 FQDESV (reference sequence). Trimming cost V 5 bases and J 0 bases; bases outside gene matches: 8. Primers for the PCR totalled 60 Vbeta and 13 Jbeta. Generated by immunoSEQ multiplex PCR, the TCRdb table keeps only in-frame clones and is missing some. Among roughly 200,000 clones listed, around three quarters were seen once. V and J are TRBV11-1 and TRBJ2-3; 7 nucleotides agree with TRBD2. The TCR originated in a man aged 25-45 years in good health and CMV-seronegative. The sequencing input was PBMCs. CDR3: CASSEPGLGSTDTQYF. The CDR3 nucleotides are TGTGCCAGCAGCGAGCCAGGACTAGGAAGCACAGATACGCAGTATTTT.